This TCR beta chain was sequenced for a study of blood T cell repertoires in COVID-19. As for the study in general: PBMCs, B-cell-depleted T cells, or T cells provided the cDNA or gDNA that made up the material.

This CDR3 contains 14 residues. The V and J ends lost 6 bases and 8 bases respectively, with 17 bases between them. CDR1 MNHEY and CDR2 SMNVEV come from the germline V gene (reference sequence). TCRdb keeps only in-frame clones here, not all; method: immunoSEQ multiplex PCR. The data show approximately 300,000 clones, about 85% seen once. Everyone who took part was about 18 to 89 years old, and they came from roughly 25 US areas. Two consecutive negative NP/OP PCR tests, clearance, or resolved symptoms defined Cohort 3 recovery. Sequences were obtained from PBMCs or T cells enriched from blood (not recorded which). J is TRBJ2-1 and V is TRBV27; D is uncertain. The TCR originated in a woman in her twenties or thirties who had recovered from COVID-19. CDR3 coding DNA: TGTGCCAGCAGGACTTTGAAAGCTTCGGATGAGCAGTTCTTC. This sequence encodes CASRTLKASDEQFF.